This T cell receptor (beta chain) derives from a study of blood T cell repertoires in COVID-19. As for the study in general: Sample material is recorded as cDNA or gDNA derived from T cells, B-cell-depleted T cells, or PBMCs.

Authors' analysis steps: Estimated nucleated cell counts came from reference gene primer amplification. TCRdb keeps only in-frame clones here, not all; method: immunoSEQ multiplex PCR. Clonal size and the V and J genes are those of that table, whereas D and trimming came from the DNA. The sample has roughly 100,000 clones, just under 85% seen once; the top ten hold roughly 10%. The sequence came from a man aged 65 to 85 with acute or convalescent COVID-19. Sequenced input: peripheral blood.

The CDR3 DNA reads TGTGCCAGCAGCGTAGGGGGGACAGACAATCAGCCCCAGCATTTT. This codes for CASSVGGTDNQPQHF. The chain uses TRBV9 and TRBJ1-5; 7 bases line up with TRBD1. From germline, CDR1 is SGDLS and CDR2 YYNGEE. CDR3 length: 15 amino acids. The J segment lost 3 bases and the V segment lost 0 bases, leaving 3 bases of the junction unmatched.